The rows below give T cell receptor beta chains drawn from one sample of a study of blood T cell repertoires in COVID-19. Profiled with immunoSEQ multiplex PCR; TCRdb holds only in-frame clones, not every one. The sample yields 70,000 to 90,000 clones, about 78% seen once. The sequenced material came from peripheral blood. These receptors all stem from a human donor in a cohort sampled during active COVID-19. Both conserved end residues are part of each CDR3. The order of the fields is D gene, clone size, V gene, J gene, CDR3 length, CDR3 DNA, CDR3 protein. The D gene is left open where the match is weak. Not all rows give a size; the values are once, few, many and, for expanded clones, a class.

>-|few|TRBV7-7|TRBJ1-3|15
TGTGCTAGCAGCCTGAGCAGGGTTTTCGGAAACACCATATATTTT
CASSLSRVFGNTIYF
>TRBD1|-|TRBV10-3|TRBJ2-1|15
TGTGCCATCAGTGAAGACAGGGCGGTGGTCAATGAGCAGTTCTTC
CAISEDRAVVNEQFF
>-|few|TRBV5-4|TRBJ2-7|14
TGTGCCAGCAGCCTACGACAGGAAACCTACGAGCAGTACTTC
CASSLRQETYEQYF
>-|-|TRBV10-3|TRBJ1-2|14
TGTGCCATTAAACAGGCATCCTCTAACTATGGCTACACCTTC
CAIKQASSNYGYTF
>-|-|TRBV7-3|TRBJ2-1|15
TGTGCCAGCAGCTTTACCGGGAGCTCCTACAATGAGCAGTTCTTC
CASSFTGSSYNEQFF
>TRBD1|-|TRBV12-3/TRBV12-4|TRBJ2-1|13
TGTGCCAGCAGAGTAGGGGGGACAGGGCTCCAGTTCTTC
CASRVGGTGLQFF
>TRBD1|-|TRBV5-5|TRBJ2-3|13
TGTGCCAGCCAGACAGGGTACACAGATACGCAGTATTTT
CASQTGYTDTQYF
>-|-|TRBV7-9|TRBJ2-1|13
TGTGCCAGCAGCGCCTCTCAGGGGAGTGAGCAGTTCTTC
CASSASQGSEQFF
>-|-|TRBV18|TRBJ2-7|12
TGTGCCAGCTCACCCGGGGGCTACGAGCAGTACTTC
CASSPGGYEQYF
>-|-|TRBV24-1|TRBJ2-3|17
TGTGCCACCAGTGATTTGCCGGGCAGGGATTCCACAGATACGCAGTATTTT
CATSDLPGRDSTDTQYF
>TRBD2|-|TRBV9|TRBJ2-5|13
TGTGCCAGCGCAGGACTAGCAGAAGAGACCCAGTACTTC
CASAGLAEETQYF
>-|-|TRBV30|TRBJ1-4|13
TGTGCCTGCCTTCCCCCTAGGATTGAAAAACTGTTTTTT
CACLPPRIEKLFF
>-|-|TRBV28|TRBJ2-7|13
TGTGCCAGCAGTTTACTCCTCAGGGGCGAGCAGTACTTC
CASSLLLRGEQYF
>-|-|TRBV10-3|TRBJ1-2|13
TGTGCCATCAGTGCCGAAGCCTTCTATGGCTACACCTTC
CAISAEAFYGYTF
>-|-|TRBV29-1|TRBJ1-2|14
TGCAGCGTTGAGTCCCGGGACACTTACTATGGCTACACCTTC
CSVESRDTYYGYTF
>-|-|TRBV7-9|TRBJ2-5|15
TGTGCCAGCAGCTTGGGGCCGGGTCGGGAAGAGACCCAGTACTTC
CASSLGPGREETQYF
>TRBD1|-|TRBV7-2|TRBJ2-7|15
TGTGCCAGCAGCTCCCAACCAGGGGGCAGCTACGAGCAGTACTTC
CASSSQPGGSYEQYF
>-|-|TRBV2|TRBJ1-2|14
TGTGCCAGCACAGGGGCGCAGATGTTTGGTGGCTACACCTTC
CASTGAQMFGGYTF
>TRBD1|-|TRBV7-9|TRBJ1-2|15
TGTGCCAGCAGCAACCGGGACAGTATCTCGAGTGGCTACACCTTC
CASSNRDSISSGYTF
>TRBD1|-|TRBV24-1|TRBJ1-4|13
TGTGCCACCGCTGACAGGGGGGATGAAAAACTGTTTTTT
CATADRGDEKLFF
>-|-|TRBV5-4|TRBJ1-1|15
TGTGCCAGCAGCTTGGGGGGCAGGGCGAACACTGAAGCTTTCTTT
CASSLGGRANTEAFF
>TRBD2|-|TRBV5-1|TRBJ2-5|15
TGCGCCAGCAGCCTCCAAGGGACTACAAAAGAGACCCAGTACTTC
CASSLQGTTKETQYF